Below, 22 T cell receptor beta chains from the same sample are listed, as sequenced in a study of radiotherapy plus CTLA-4 blockade in lung cancer (dated by TCRdb to 2017 to 2018). Library preparation was by the immunoSEQ multiplex PCR assay. TCRdb limited this immuneACCESS table to in-frame rearrangements with V and J called. A share of clones is missing; checked studies link under half to unresolved V genes, and the rest is unexplained. The sample contains 40,000 to 60,000 clones, 70% to 90% of them found a single time. About 17% of the sample belongs to the ten largest clones. The source material was peripheral blood, sampled from a patient treated with radiotherapy plus ipilimumab. The receptors come from a human donor with non-small cell lung cancer that progressed on radiotherapy plus ipilimumab. Some clones in this sample may be carry-over from other donors' samples.

J is TRBJ1-2 and V is TRBV10-2, with 8 bases fitting TRBD1. CDR3 length equals 12 residues. Looked up from germline, CDR1 is WSHSY and CDR2 is SAAADI. With 4 bases clipped from V and 6 bases from J, the junction kept 1 base outside the gene matches. CDR3 nucleotide sequence: TGCGCCAGCAGTGGACAGGGGAATGGCTACACCTTC. This encodes CASSGQGNGYTF.

The gene calls are TRBV13 and TRBJ1-2, with 7 nucleotides matching TRBD1. CDR1 is PRHDT and CDR2 is FYEKMQ in the germline V gene (reference sequence). With V trimmed by 7 bases and J by 3 bases, 8 bases remained unmatched. CDR3 length equals 14 residues. CDR3 protein: CASTISQGDYGYTF. The CDR3 region has the DNA TGTGCCAGCACCATATCCCAGGGGGACTATGGCTACACCTTC.

This chain joins TRBV30 and TRBJ1-4; D not certain. Trimming shortened V by 0 bases and J by 10 bases, and 15 bases separated the two germline ends. This CDR3 spans 14 amino acids. In germline, CDR1 is GTSNPN, CDR2 SVGIG (reference sequence). The chain's CDR3 is CAWSVLLLRGKLFF. The CDR3 DNA reads as TGTGCCTGGAGTGTTCTCCTCCTCCGGGGAAAACTGTTTTTT.

Only one count was recorded for this clone. This chain joins TRBV2 and TRBJ1-6, with unresolved D. This CDR3 has 15 amino acids. V gave up 7 bases and J gave up 1 base, with 11 bases separating them. The germline V gene has CDR1 SNHLY and CDR2 FYNNEI. The CDR3 protein is CASKRGSSYNSPLHF. The DNA for the CDR3 is TGTGCCAGCAAGCGGGGAAGTTCCTATAATTCACCCCTCCACTTT.

V usage is TRBV6-1 and J usage is TRBJ2-5; weak D call: TRBD2 (5 bases). V was pared by 1 base and J by 7 bases, with 13 bases between. This CDR3 region has 14 residues. The germline V gene has CDR1 MNHNS and CDR2 SASEGT. The CDR3 nucleotides are TGTGCCAGCAGTGAAGGTAGTGGTGGAGGGACCCAGTACTTC. It is translated as CASSEGSGGGTQYF.

The J gene is TRBJ1-2, the V gene TRBV7-2; weak D call: TRBD1 (5 bases). V gave up 5 bases and J gave up 4 bases, with 11 bases separating them. Germline values: CDR1 SGHTA, CDR2 FQGNSA. The CDR3 length is 13 residues. The CDR3 nucleotides read TGTGCCAGCAGCCGAGACAGCAGCTATGGCTACACCTTC. Translated, it gives CASSRDSSYGYTF.

The chain recombines TRBV5-4 with TRBJ2-1, with TRBD2 matching over 11 bases. Looked up from germline, CDR1 is SGHNT and CDR2 is YYREEE (reference sequence). This CDR3 is built from 16 residues. The V and J ends lost 1 base and 8 bases, in that order; junction bases with no gene match: 8. CDR3 in DNA: TGTGCCAGCAGCTTGTCATCACTAGCGGGAGCGGATGAGCAGTTCTTC. Translating gives CASSLSSLAGADEQFF.

The rearrangement joins TRBV7-6 to TRBJ2-5; TRBD2 agrees at 10 bases. Unmatched junction bases numbered 7, after V lost 3 bases and J lost 3 bases. The V gene's germline CDR1 is SGHVS and CDR2 FNYEAQ. This CDR3 is built from 16 residues. As DNA, the CDR3 is TGTGCCAGCAGCTTTTTGTGGACTAGCGGTAAAGAGACCCAGTACTTC. As protein: CASSFLWTSGKETQYF.

This clone was detected a few times. The rearrangement uses TRBV2 and TRBJ2-1; D is unclear. This CDR3 spans 14 amino acids. Germline V gives CDR1 SNHLY, CDR2 FYNNEI. The V gene lost 2 bases and the J gene lost 7 bases, with 12 bases spanning the gap. CDR3 nucleotide sequence: TGTGCCAGCAGTGAATGGCGAGGTACGAATGAGCAGTTCTTC. This encodes CASSEWRGTNEQFF. Variable domain in full (rest from reference TRBV2 and TRBJ2-1): EPEVTQTPSHQVTQMGQEVILRCVPISNHLYFYWYRQILGQKVEFLVSFYNNEISEKSEIFDDQFSVERPDGSNFTLKIRSTKLEDSAMYFCASSEWRGTNEQFFGPGTRLTVL.

Worth noting for this clone: Other DNA variants within this sample encode the same CDR3. The V call is TRBV30, the J call TRBJ2-3; tentatively, D is TRBD1 (7 bases). CDR1 is GTSNPN, CDR2 SVGIG, per germline (reference sequence). Trimming took off 5 bases at V and 5 bases at J, with 17 bases between the two ends. The CDR3 covers 14 residues. CDR3 coding DNA: TGTGCCTGGGCCTATGGGCAGGGGGGAGATACGCAGTATTTT. Residues: CAWAYGQGGDTQYF.

Comment on this clone: Relative to the germline gene, one junction end is altered; a read error may explain this. The sample carries other DNA sequences with the same CDR3. The chain links TRBV18 to TRBJ2-7; 8 nucleotides agree with TRBD1. The germline V gene has CDR1 KGHSH and CDR2 LQKENI. The CDR3 loop spans 13 amino acids. CDR3: CASSPKDRAEQYF. CDR3 sequence (DNA): TGTGCCAGCTCACCGAAGGACAGGGCCGAGCAGTATTTC.

The rearrangement links TRBV7-7 to TRBJ2-1, with 11 bases matching TRBD2. The CDR3 runs to 17 residues. J was trimmed by 4 bases and V by 0 bases; bases with no gene match: 5. The germline gives CDR1 SSHAT, CDR2 FNYEAQ (reference sequence). The CDR3 loop reads CASSLASGRAGYNEQFF. CDR3 sequence (DNA): TGTGCCAGCAGCTTAGCTAGCGGGAGGGCCGGTTACAATGAGCAGTTCTTC.

This rearrangement joins TRBV7-3 to TRBJ1-6; no definite D call. Germline V gene sequence: CDR1 SGHTA, CDR2 FQGTGA. The CDR3 consists of 13 residues. V gave up 5 bases and J gave up 4 bases, with 6 bases separating them. CDR3 residues: CASSPGYNSPLHF. CDR3 nucleotide sequence: TGTGCCAGCAGCCCGGGTTATAATTCACCCCTCCACTTT.

The chain recombines TRBV6-1 with TRBJ1-5, with 8 bases that match TRBD1. Germline CDR1 and CDR2: MNHNS and SASEGT. The trim removed 7 bases at V and 5 bases at J, leaving 7 bases unmatched. This CDR3 contains 14 residues. CDR3 sequence: CASIGDRSYQPQHF. The DNA of the CDR3 is TGTGCCAGCATTGGGGACAGGTCTTATCAGCCCCAGCATTTT.

In its sample, this clone was seen once. The J gene is TRBJ2-7, the V gene TRBV28, with 7 bases matching TRBD1. Germline loops: CDR1 MDHEN, CDR2 SYDVKM. The CDR3 extends over 17 amino acids. J was trimmed by 0 bases and V by 5 bases; bases with no gene match: 13. CDR3 amino acids: CASSILIGGQTSYEQYF. In DNA form, the CDR3 reads TGTGCCAGCAGTATCCTAATTGGGGGACAGACCTCCTACGAGCAGTACTTC.

The chain carries TRBV21-1 and TRBJ2-7; TRBD2 is taken as the D call from the table, unchecked against the DNA. TRBV21-1 is recorded as a pseudogene. The CDR3 is 15 residues long. The DNA for the CDR3 is TGTGCCAGCAATCTATTGGCTAGCGGGAACTACGAGCAGTACTTC. Translated, it gives CASNLLASGNYEQYF.

V is TRBV19 and J is TRBJ1-1, with a weak D call TRBD1 (5 bases). CDR3 length equals 15 residues. CDR1 is LNHDA, CDR2 SQIVND, per germline (reference sequence). V was cut by 4 bases and J by 5 bases, with 17 bases left in between. The CDR3 coding sequence is TGTGCCAGTAGTAGATCAGGGCCCCTTACTACTGAAGCTTTCTTT. It codes for CASSRSGPLTTEAFF.

There are a few counts of this clone. The genes are TRBV2 and TRBJ2-4; 11 positions match TRBD2. From germline, CDR1 is SNHLY and CDR2 FYNNEI. V lost 8 bases and J lost 7; bases outside the gene matches: 16. This CDR3 spans 17 amino acids. The CDR3 region is CASAYLELAGVDNIQYF. The CDR3 DNA sequence: TGTGCCAGCGCATACTTAGAACTAGCGGGAGTCGATAACATTCAGTACTTC.

This clone was picked up a small number of times. The rearrangement joins TRBV27 to TRBJ2-1; 8 bases match TRBD1. V shed 5 bases, J shed 3 bases, and the junction held 9 bases outside the gene matches. The V gene's germline CDR1 is MNHEY and CDR2 SMNVEV (reference sequence). There are 16 residues in the CDR3. The CDR3 DNA reads as TGTGCCAGCAGTCTTCAGGGACAGGAGATCTACAATGAGCAGTTCTTC. Translated: CASSLQGQEIYNEQFF.

The CDR3 sequence is CASSQGQPSPYEQYF. The CDR3 DNA reads as TGCGCCAGCAGCCAAGGACAGCCATCCCCTTACGAGCAGTACTTC. The chain links TRBV4-3 to TRBJ2-7, with D tentatively TRBD1 (5 bases). The germline V gene encodes CDR1 LGHNA and CDR2 YSLEER. This CDR3 contains 15 residues. The germline V and J ends were trimmed by 1 base and 4 bases, with 14 bases remaining between them.

The J gene is TRBJ1-2, the V gene TRBV7-2; TRBD1 aligns across 8 bases. After removal of 5 bases from V and 4 bases from J, the junction contained 9 bases not matched to a gene. CDR1 is SGHTA and CDR2 is FQGNSA in the germline V gene. This CDR3 is 15 amino acids long. CDR3 sequence: CASSLQGVLVYGYTF. The DNA of the CDR3 is TGTGCCAGCAGCCTACAGGGGGTGCTAGTCTATGGCTACACCTTC.

V usage is TRBV19 and J usage is TRBJ2-7; tentative D call: TRBD2 (6 bases). There are 15 residues in the CDR3. Trimming left V 1 base short and J 6 bases short, with 16 bases between. From germline, CDR1 is LNHDA and CDR2 SQIVND (reference sequence). CDR3 residues: CASSIAPLWGGEQYF. The CDR3 region has the DNA TGTGCCAGTAGTATAGCCCCCCTTTGGGGAGGCGAGCAGTACTTC.